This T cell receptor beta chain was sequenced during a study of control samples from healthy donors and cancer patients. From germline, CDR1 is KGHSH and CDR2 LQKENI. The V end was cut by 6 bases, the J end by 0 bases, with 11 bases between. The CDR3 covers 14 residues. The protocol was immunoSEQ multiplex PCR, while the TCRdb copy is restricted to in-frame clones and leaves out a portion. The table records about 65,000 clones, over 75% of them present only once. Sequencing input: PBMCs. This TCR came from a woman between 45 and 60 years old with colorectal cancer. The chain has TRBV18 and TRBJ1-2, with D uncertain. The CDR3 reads CASSPGDANYGYTF. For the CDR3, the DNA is TGTGCCAGCTCCCCGGGAGACGCTAACTATGGCTACACCTTC.